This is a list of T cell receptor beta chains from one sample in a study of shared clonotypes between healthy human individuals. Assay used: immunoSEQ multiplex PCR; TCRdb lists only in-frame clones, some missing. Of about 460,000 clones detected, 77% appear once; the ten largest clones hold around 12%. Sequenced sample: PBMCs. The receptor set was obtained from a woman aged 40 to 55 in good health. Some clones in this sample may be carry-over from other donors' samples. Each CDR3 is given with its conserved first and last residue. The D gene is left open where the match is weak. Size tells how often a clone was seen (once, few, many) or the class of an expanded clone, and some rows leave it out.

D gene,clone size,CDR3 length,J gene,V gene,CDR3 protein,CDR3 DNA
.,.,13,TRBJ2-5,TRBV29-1,CSVERQPLETQYF,TGCAGCGTTGAACGGCAGCCACTGGAGACCCAGTACTTC
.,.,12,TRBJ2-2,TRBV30,CAWSTGVGGSFF,TGTGCCTGGAGTACAGGGGTCGGAGGGTCGTTTTTT
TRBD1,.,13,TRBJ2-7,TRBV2,CASSWDSSYEQYF,TGTGCCAGCAGTTGGGACAGCTCCTACGAGCAGTACTTC
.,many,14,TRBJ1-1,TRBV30,CAWSPIRGTAEAFF,TGTGCCTGGAGTCCCATAAGGGGCACAGCTGAAGCTTTCTTT
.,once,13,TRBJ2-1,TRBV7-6,CASSFRGGYEQFF,TGTGCCAGCAGCTTTAGGGGGGGCTATGAGCAGTTCTTC
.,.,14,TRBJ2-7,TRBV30,CAWKFTLGSYEQYF,TGTGCCTGGAAGTTTACTCTTGGCTCCTACGAGCAGTACTTC
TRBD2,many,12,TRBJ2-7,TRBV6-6,CAASGRGLEQYF,TGTGCCGCCAGCGGGAGAGGCCTCGAGCAGTACTTC
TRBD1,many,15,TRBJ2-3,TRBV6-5,CASSRTGERADTQYF,TGTGCCAGCAGTCGGACAGGGGAACGGGCAGATACGCAGTATTTT
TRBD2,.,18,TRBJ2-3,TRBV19,CASSGGLAGVPSTDTQYF,TGTGCCAGTAGTGGGGGACTAGCGGGGGTACCTAGCACAGATACGCAGTATTTT
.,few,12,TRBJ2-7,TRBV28,CASSLSGYEQYF,TGTGCCAGCAGTTTATCGGGGTACGAGCAGTACTTC
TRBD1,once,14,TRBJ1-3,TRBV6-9,CASRGTVPGNTIYF,TGTGCCAGCAGGGGGACAGTCCCTGGAAACACCATATATTTT
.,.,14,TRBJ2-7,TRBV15,CATSGQRDSYEQYF,TGTGCCACCAGCGGACAGCGGGACTCATACGAGCAGTACTTC
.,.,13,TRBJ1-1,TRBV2,CASEWGETFEAFF,TGTGCCAGCGAGTGGGGGGAGACCTTTGAAGCTTTCTTT
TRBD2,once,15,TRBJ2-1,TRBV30,CAWSVGLAEYNEQFF,TGTGCCTGGAGTGTAGGGCTAGCGGAGTACAATGAGCAGTTCTTC
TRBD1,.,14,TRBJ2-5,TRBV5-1,CASSMRQGVETQYF,TGCGCCAGCAGCATGCGACAGGGGGTAGAGACCCAGTACTTC
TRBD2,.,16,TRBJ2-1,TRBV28,CASRTLKREYGDEQFF,TGTGCCAGCAGGACGCTAAAGCGGGAGTATGGAGATGAGCAGTTCTTC